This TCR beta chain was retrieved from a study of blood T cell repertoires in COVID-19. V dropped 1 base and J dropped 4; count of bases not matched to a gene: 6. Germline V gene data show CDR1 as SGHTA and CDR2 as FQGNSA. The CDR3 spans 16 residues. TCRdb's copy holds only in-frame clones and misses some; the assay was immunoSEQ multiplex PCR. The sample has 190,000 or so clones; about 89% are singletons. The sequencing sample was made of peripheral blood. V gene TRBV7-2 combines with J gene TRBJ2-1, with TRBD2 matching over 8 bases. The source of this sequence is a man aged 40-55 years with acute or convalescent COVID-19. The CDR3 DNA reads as TGTGCCAGCAGCTTAGGAGGCGGGGGGATGTACAATGAGCAGTTCTTC. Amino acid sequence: CASSLGGGGMYNEQFF.